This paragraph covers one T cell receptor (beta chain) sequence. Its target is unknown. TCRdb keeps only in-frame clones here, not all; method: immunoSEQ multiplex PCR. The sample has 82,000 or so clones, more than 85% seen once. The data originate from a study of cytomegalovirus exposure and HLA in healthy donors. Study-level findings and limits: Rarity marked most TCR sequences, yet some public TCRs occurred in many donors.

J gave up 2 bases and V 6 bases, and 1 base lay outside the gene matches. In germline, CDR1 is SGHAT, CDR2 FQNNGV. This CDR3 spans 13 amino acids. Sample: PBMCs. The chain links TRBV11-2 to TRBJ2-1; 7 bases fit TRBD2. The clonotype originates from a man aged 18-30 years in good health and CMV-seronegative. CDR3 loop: CASSAGAYNEQFF. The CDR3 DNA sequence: TGTGCCAGCAGTGCGGGGGCCTACAATGAGCAGTTCTTC.